Listed below are T cell receptor beta chains from one sample, sequenced in a study of blood T cell repertoires in COVID-19. Sequencing used immunoSEQ multiplex PCR; TCRdb keeps in-frame clones, though not all of them. The sample lists some 200,000 clones, approximately 80% occurring once. The sequencing input was peripheral blood. The receptors originated from a woman in her 50s with active or convalescent COVID-19. Both conserved end residues are part of each CDR3. A D gene is named only where the DNA matches it firmly. A clone size is listed for some rows: how often the clone was seen (once, few, many), or a class if it is expanded.

v_gene	abundance	j_gene	d_gene	CDR3nt	CDR3aa
TRBV7-2	-	TRBJ1-4	-	TGTGCCAGCAGCCCCAGTATCATTGGCCGGGAACAAATGTTTTTT	CASSPSIIGREQMFF
TRBV24-1	-	TRBJ1-5	-	TGTGCCACCAGTGATTCAGGGGCGATCCAGCCCCAGCATTTT	CATSDSGAIQPQHF
TRBV5-4	-	TRBJ2-1	-	TGTGCCAGCAGCTTTCGGCTCCTCTCTAGCGCCAACAATGAGCAGTTCTTC	CASSFRLLSSANNEQFF
TRBV15	-	TRBJ1-5	-	TGTGCCACCCAAAGGGGGGGGAATAGCAATCAGCCCCAGCATTTT	CATQRGGNSNQPQHF
TRBV19	-	TRBJ2-5	TRBD1	TGTGCCAGTAGCGACAGGGGGCTTTACTTCGGAGAGACCCAGTACTTC	CASSDRGLYFGETQYF
TRBV12-3/TRBV12-4	-	TRBJ1-2	-	TGTGCCAGCAGTGCTACAGAGAACTATGGCTACACCTTC	CASSATENYGYTF
TRBV10-3	-	TRBJ1-6	-	TGTGCCATCAGGGGAGGGACACTAAATAATTCACCCCTCCACTTT	CAIRGGTLNNSPLHF
TRBV5-6	once	TRBJ2-7	TRBD1	TGTGCCAGCAGCTTCTCCGGGACAGGGAGACACGAGCAGTACTTC	CASSFSGTGRHEQYF
TRBV7-2	once	TRBJ1-6	-	TGTGCCAGCAGCTTAGAAGGGGAATCACCCCTCCACTTT	CASSLEGESPLHF
TRBV7-2	-	TRBJ1-2	TRBD1	TGTGCCAGCAGCTTCGACAGGGGGTGGGCCTATGGCTACACCTTC	CASSFDRGWAYGYTF
TRBV7-2	-	TRBJ1-6	-	TGTGCCAGCAGCCCCAGACAGGCCTCCTATAATTCACCCCTCCACTTT	CASSPRQASYNSPLHF
TRBV5-4	few	TRBJ2-7	TRBD2	TGTGCCAGCAGCCACATTAGCGGGCAAAGCTCCTACGAGCAGTACTTC	CASSHISGQSSYEQYF
TRBV4-2	-	TRBJ2-1	-	TGTGCCAGCAGCCAAGACCGCGCCCTGTACAATGAGCAGTTCTTC	CASSQDRALYNEQFF
TRBV19	many	TRBJ1-5	TRBD1	TGTGCCAGTAGTATGGGACAGGATAGCAATCAGCCCCAGCATTTT	CASSMGQDSNQPQHF
TRBV19	-	TRBJ1-6	TRBD1	TGTGCCACCCCGAACAGGGGCTCCTATAATTCACCCCTCCACTTT	CATPNRGSYNSPLHF
TRBV6-2/TRBV6-3	once	TRBJ1-6	-	TGTGCCAGCAGTCTGGGTGATTTGCGGCCCCTCCACTTT	CASSLGDLRPLHF
TRBV7-2	few	TRBJ2-7	-	TGTGCCAGCAGCTCCCGAGGAACTTCTCTGAGCTCCTACGAGCAGTACTTC	CASSSRGTSLSSYEQYF
TRBV7-2	-	TRBJ2-3	TRBD2	TGTGCCAGCAGCTTAGGGTCTAGCGGGAGGGCCGGCGGTACGCAGTATTTT	CASSLGSSGRAGGTQYF
TRBV6-5	-	TRBJ1-4	-	TGTGCCAGCAGTTCCGGGAGAAAACTGTTTTTT	CASSSGRKLFF
TRBV19	-	TRBJ1-6	TRBD1	TGTGCCAGTAGTTCGACAGGGGTCCCCTATAATTCACCCCTCCACTTT	CASSSTGVPYNSPLHF
TRBV9	-	TRBJ1-1	-	TGTGCCAGCAGCGTAGAGCCCCGGGGCACTGAAGCTTTCTTT	CASSVEPRGTEAFF
TRBV7-2	-	TRBJ2-5	-	TGTGCCAGCAGCTTAGTGGGGGCTGATCAAGAGACCCAGTACTTC	CASSLVGADQETQYF
TRBV19	-	TRBJ2-1	TRBD2	TGTGCCAGTAGTATCGGGACTAGCGGGAGAAACAATGAGCAGTTCTTC	CASSIGTSGRNNEQFF
TRBV7-8	few	TRBJ1-5	-	TGTGCCAGCAGCTCAAGATTGGTAGGGGAGGGACAGCCCCAGCATTTT	CASSSRLVGEGQPQHF
TRBV12-3/TRBV12-4	once	TRBJ2-4	-	TGTGCCAGCAGTTTACCTCGGAACATTCAGTACTTC	CASSLPRNIQYF
TRBV12-1	-	TRBJ2-3	-	TGTGCCAGCAGCCCCCCGGGTACGCAGTATTTT	CASSPPGTQYF
TRBV7-2	few	TRBJ1-6	TRBD1	TGTGCCAGCAGCTTAAGGGCGGGACAGGGATCACCCCTCCACTTT	CASSLRAGQGSPLHF
TRBV30	few	TRBJ2-6	-	TGTGCCTGGAGAGGTGGGGGGGCTGGCTCTGGGGCCAACGTCCTGACTTTC	CAWRGGGAGSGANVLTF
TRBV28	-	TRBJ2-1	TRBD2	TGTGCCAGCAGAACTAGCGGACCCTCGAATGAGCAGTTCTTC	CASRTSGPSNEQFF
TRBV28	-	TRBJ1-5	-	TGTGCCAGCACCAAATCCCAGGTCTATGAAGATGCCCAGCATTTT	CASTKSQVYEDAQHF
TRBV7-9	-	TRBJ1-1	-	TGTGCCAGCAGCTTCCAGTACACTGAAGCTTTCTTT	CASSFQYTEAFF
TRBV4-2	-	TRBJ2-1	-	TGTGCCAGCAGCCCAAGATCGGTGAGCAATGAGCAGTTCTTC	CASSPRSVSNEQFF
TRBV2	-	TRBJ1-2	-	TGTGCCAGCAGGGAACCGGCGGCGCCTAACTATGGCTACACCTTC	CASREPAAPNYGYTF
TRBV7-2	-	TRBJ2-1	-	TGTGCCAGCAGCTTAGCAGAGAGCTCCTACAATGAGCAGTTCTTC	CASSLAESSYNEQFF
TRBV5-6	-	TRBJ1-1	-	TGTGCCAGCAGCTTAGCTTCTGAAGCTTTCTTT	CASSLASEAFF
TRBV4-3	-	TRBJ1-6	-	TGCGCCAGCAGCCAAGAGCATGCAGGATGGAATTCACCCCTCCACTTT	CASSQEHAGWNSPLHF
TRBV6-5	-	TRBJ1-1	TRBD1	TGTGCCAGCAGTTACAGGGGGCGGAACACTGAAGCTTTCTTT	CASSYRGRNTEAFF
TRBV28	-	TRBJ1-1	TRBD1	TGTGCCAGCAGTCCCCCGACAGGGGTGAACACTGAAGCTTTCTTT	CASSPPTGVNTEAFF
TRBV14	-	TRBJ2-3	-	TGTGCCAGCAGCCAAGAGCGGCTAAGCACAGATACGCAGTATTTT	CASSQERLSTDTQYF
TRBV28	-	TRBJ2-7	TRBD1	TGTGCCAGCAGTTCCGACAGGGGCGAGCAGTACTTC	CASSSDRGEQYF
TRBV21-1	-	TRBJ2-1	-	TGTGCCAGCAGCAAAGGCGATTCGAAACTAGCGGGAGTGCACAATGAGCAGTTCTTC	CASSKGDSKLAGVHNEQFF
TRBV28	-	TRBJ1-5	TRBD1	TGTGCCAGCAGACCCCGACAGGGGATGGGAGGAAGGGGCAATCAGCCCCAGCATTTT	CASRPRQGMGGRGNQPQHF
TRBV11-3	-	TRBJ1-4	-	TGTGCCAGCAGAAGCCCGACGCGCAGGGGCTGTGAAAAACTGTTTTTT	CASRSPTRRGCEKLFF
TRBV6-1	-	TRBJ1-2	-	TGTGCCAGCAGTGAATCTATGGGCCGTGAACGTGGCTACACCTTC	CASSESMGRERGYTF
TRBV6-4	-	TRBJ2-3	TRBD1	TGTGCCAACTGGACAGGGATGGACACAGATACGCAGTATTTT	CANWTGMDTDTQYF
TRBV10-3	-	TRBJ1-5	TRBD1	TGTGCCATCAGTGAGTCAGGGGGCAGCCAGCCCCAGCATTTT	CAISESGGSQPQHF